This is a list of T cell receptor beta chains from one sample in a study of neoadjuvant nivolumab and ipilimumab in lung cancer. Assay: immunoSEQ multiplex PCR; the TCRdb copy retains only in-frame clones and omits some. The top ten hold around 5.1% of the sample, which has 30,000 or so clones, 65% to 85% seen once. The sample in question was tumor tissue, obtained after neoadjuvant nivolumab, alone or with ipilimumab, at or shortly before surgery. The receptors originated from an adult with non-small cell lung cancer. Each CDR3 is given with its conserved first and last residue. The D gene is left open where the match is weak. Rows give clone size only sometimes, using once, few, many, or a class for an expanded clone.

-	TRBD2	TRBV9	TRBJ2-2	CASSATSGLPGELFF	TGTGCCAGCAGCGCTACTAGCGGACTCCCCGGGGAGCTGTTTTTT
-	-	TRBV30	TRBJ2-6	CAWGGGANVLTF	TGTGCCTGGGGAGGTGGGGCCAACGTCCTGACTTTC
-	TRBD1	TRBV7-9	TRBJ1-4	CASSSSTGTGYEKLFF	TGTGCCAGCAGCTCCTCGACGGGGACAGGGTATGAAAAACTGTTTTTT
-	TRBD1	TRBV5-6	TRBJ2-7	CASSLDDRVQGYEQYF	TGTGCCAGCAGCTTGGATGACAGGGTCCAAGGTTACGAGCAGTACTTC
-	-	TRBV4-3	TRBJ2-1	CASSQDWDYNEQFF	TGCGCCAGCAGCCAAGATTGGGACTACAATGAGCAGTTCTTC
-	-	TRBV11-3	TRBJ2-3	CASSLTSSTDTQYF	TGTGCCAGCAGCCTAACTTCTAGCACAGATACGCAGTATTTT
-	-	TRBV5-1	TRBJ2-7	CASSLVSYEQYF	TGCGCCAGCAGCCTCGTATCCTACGAGCAGTACTTC
-	-	TRBV28	TRBJ2-2	CASSLFTDANTGELFF	TGTGCCAGCAGTTTATTCACCGATGCGAACACCGGGGAGCTGTTTTTT
-	-	TRBV10-3	TRBJ2-2	CAISVGTGELFF	TGTGCCATCAGTGTGGGAACCGGGGAGCTGTTTTTT
-	-	TRBV2	TRBJ1-3	CASSEDGYGNTIYF	TGTGCCAGCAGTGAAGACGGGTACGGAAACACCATATATTTT
-	-	TRBV28	TRBJ1-2	CASTPGGPGNAGYTF	TGTGCCAGCACACCCGGGGGCCCGGGGAACGCTGGCTACACCTTC
-	-	TRBV5-1	TRBJ1-5	CASSRDFSNQPQHF	TGCGCCAGCAGCAGGGACTTTAGCAATCAGCCCCAGCATTTT
-	-	TRBV20-1	TRBJ1-5	CSADGGGAQHF	TGCAGTGCTGACGGTGGGGGGGCTCAGCATTTT
-	-	TRBV9	TRBJ1-3	CASSVGVITDTIYF	TGTGCCAGCAGCGTAGGAGTAATTACGGACACCATATATTTT
once	-	TRBV28	TRBJ1-1	CASRYGTYTEAFF	TGTGCCAGCAGATACGGGACTTACACTGAAGCTTTCTTT
-	-	TRBV19	TRBJ2-7	CASRDPGSHYEQYF	TGTGCCAGTAGGGACCCGGGATCTCACTACGAGCAGTACTTC
-	TRBD1	TRBV5-1	TRBJ2-3	CASTAGGLDTQYF	TGCGCCAGCACTGCAGGGGGCCTAGATACGCAGTATTTT
once	TRBD2	TRBV5-1	TRBJ2-7	CASSLAAGVTYEQYF	TGCGCCAGCAGCTTGGCCGCGGGGGTAACCTACGAGCAGTACTTC
-	TRBD1	TRBV6-1	TRBJ2-6	CASSEYWQGADGANVLTF	TGTGCCAGCAGTGAATACTGGCAGGGGGCGGATGGGGCCAACGTCCTGACTTTC
-	-	TRBV6-4	TRBJ2-3	CASSDSGRGTQYF	TGTGCCAGCAGTGACTCGGGGAGAGGTACGCAGTATTTT
-	-	TRBV10-3	TRBJ1-1	CAISVSSSSFTEAFF	TGTGCCATCAGTGTCTCGAGCAGTTCCTTCACTGAAGCTTTCTTT
-	-	TRBV29-1	TRBJ1-2	CSVEKGGSPDYGYTF	TGCAGCGTTGAAAAGGGAGGGAGTCCCGACTATGGCTACACCTTC
few	-	TRBV29-1	TRBJ2-7	CSVNFGTAASYEQYF	TGCAGCGTTAATTTCGGGACGGCCGCCTCCTACGAGCAGTACTTC
-	TRBD2	TRBV29-1	TRBJ2-2	CSVAGGTSGFAGELFF	TGCAGCGTGGCGGGGGGGACTAGCGGGTTCGCCGGGGAGCTGTTTTTT
once	TRBD2	TRBV7-3	TRBJ2-7	CASSLLAGVKGEQYF	TGTGCCAGCAGCCTGCTAGCGGGAGTTAAGGGCGAGCAGTACTTC
-	-	TRBV5-1	TRBJ1-2	CASSLEGDYGYTF	TGCGCCAGCAGCTTGGAGGGGGATTATGGCTACACCTTC
-	TRBD1	TRBV5-1	TRBJ2-7	CASADGTASYEQYF	TGCGCCAGCGCGGATGGGACAGCGTCCTACGAGCAGTACTTC
-	TRBD2	TRBV6-1	TRBJ2-5	CASTSGGPQETQYF	TGTGCCAGTACTAGCGGGGGGCCTCAAGAGACCCAGTACTTC
-	-	TRBV7-8	TRBJ2-2	CASSFVQGDTGELFF	TGTGCCAGCAGCTTCGTACAGGGCGACACCGGGGAGCTGTTTTTT
-	TRBD2	TRBV7-3	TRBJ2-4	CASSLGLENIQYF	TGTGCCAGCAGCTTAGGACTAGAAAACATTCAGTACTTC
-	-	TRBV2	TRBJ1-6	CASSPSTGSNSPLHF	TGTGCCAGCAGCCCTAGCACAGGGAGCAATTCACCCCTCCACTTT
-	-	TRBV6-5	TRBJ1-2	CASSPGVNYGYTF	TGTGCCAGCAGTCCCGGGGTTAACTATGGCTACACCTTC
-	-	TRBV7-9	TRBJ1-5	CASSLRGGPFYSNQPQHF	TGTGCCAGCAGCTTGCGGGGTGGCCCATTTTATAGCAATCAGCCCCAGCATTTT
-	-	TRBV29-1	TRBJ1-5	CSSSRGDTQHF	TGCAGTTCTTCTCGGGGAGATACGCAGCATTTT
few	TRBD1	TRBV5-1	TRBJ2-3	CASSLRDRTLTDTQYF	TGCGCCAGCAGCTTAAGGGACAGGACCCTCACAGATACGCAGTATTTT
-	-	TRBV6-1	TRBJ1-3	CASSEALGATGNTIYF	TGTGCCAGCAGTGAAGCGTTGGGAGCGACTGGAAACACCATATATTTT
-	TRBD1	TRBV6-1	TRBJ2-7	CASSERIGTGDGYEQYF	TGTGCCAGCAGTGAACGTATCGGGACAGGGGATGGGTACGAGCAGTACTTC
-	TRBD1	TRBV19	TRBJ2-7	CASSPGQGLYEQYF	TGTGCCAGTAGCCCGGGACAGGGGTTATACGAGCAGTACTTC
-	TRBD2	TRBV6-5	TRBJ2-1	CASSWGGGGANEQFF	TGTGCCAGCAGTTGGGGAGGCGGGGGGGCCAATGAGCAGTTCTTC
-	TRBD2	TRBV11-2	TRBJ2-7	CASSSFLSGVYEQYF	TGTGCCAGCAGCTCTTTTCTTAGCGGGGTCTACGAGCAGTACTTC
-	-	TRBV20-1	TRBJ1-2	CSAARAGYTF	TGCAGTGCTGCCAGGGCTGGCTACACCTTC
-	-	TRBV5-1	TRBJ2-5	CASSFNTGAQETQYF	TGCGCCAGCAGCTTTAACACAGGAGCTCAAGAGACCCAGTACTTC
once	TRBD2	TRBV6-5	TRBJ2-1	CASSVLGGDEQFF	TGTGCCAGCAGTGTACTGGGGGGGGATGAGCAGTTCTTC
-	TRBD1	TRBV6-4	TRBJ1-6	CASSTGVFNSPLHF	TGTGCCAGCAGTACAGGGGTCTTTAATTCACCCCTCCACTTT